The 16 T cell receptor beta chains given below trace back to one sample, sequenced in a study of CD8 T cells in ankylosing spondylitis. TCRdb re-analysed the 5' RACE reads in MiXCR, keeping a single row per CDR3 protein. Among roughly 130,000 distinct CDR3 sequences listed, roughly 15% were seen once. Sequencing input: blood, either unsorted or a sorted T cell fraction (not recorded which). Receptor source: a female donor with ankylosing spondylitis or in good health (not recorded which).

The chain links TRBV5-6 to TRBJ2-1, with D possibly being TRBD1 (5 bases). Looked up from germline, CDR1 is SGHDT and CDR2 is YYEEEE. This CDR3 region has 13 residues. V lost 2 bases to trimming and J lost 5 bases, with 8 bases between them. The CDR3 loop reads CASSFGQDNEQFF. CDR3 bases: TGTGCCAGCAGCTTTGGACAAGACAATGAGCAGTTCTTC.

The table lists this clonotype with a few counts. The rearrangement links TRBV25-1 to TRBJ2-6; D is perhaps TRBD1 (5 bases). The CDR3 length is 17 residues. The V and J ends lost 3 bases and 0 bases respectively, with 12 bases between them. Germline loops: CDR1 MGHDK, CDR2 SYGVNS. In DNA form, the CDR3 reads TGTGCCAGCAGTGATCCGGACACTGCCTCTGGGGCCAACGTCCTGACTTTC. Translation: CASSDPDTASGANVLTF.

This chain links TRBV6-1 with TRBJ1-1; TRBD1 matches at 8 bases. Looked up from germline, CDR1 is MNHNS and CDR2 is SASEGT. V lost 0 bases and J lost 7; bases outside the gene matches: 16. The CDR3 length is 18 residues. The CDR3 here is CASSEALGQGAQRNEAFF. CDR3 DNA sequence: TGTGCCAGCAGTGAAGCGCTGGGGCAGGGGGCGCAGCGGAATGAAGCTTTCTTT.

In its sample, this clonotype was seen a few times. The chain couples TRBV5-1 to TRBJ1-3; D possibly corresponds to TRBD1 (5 bases). Per the germline V gene, CDR1 is SGHRS and CDR2 is YFSETQ. V was trimmed by 4 bases and J by 0 bases, leaving 11 bases between them. CDR3 length equals 15 residues. The CDR3 is CASSRDHNSGNTIYF. CDR3 in DNA: TGCGCCAGCAGCCGGGACCATAACTCTGGAAACACCATATATTTT.

This chain uses TRBV6-5 with TRBJ1-1; tentatively, D is TRBD1 (5 bases). The CDR3 consists of 14 residues. Trimming left V 7 bases short and J 4 bases short, with 16 bases between. Germline values: CDR1 MNHEY, CDR2 SVGAGI. The CDR3 DNA follows: TGTGCCAGCACGCCAAGGGTCGGGGCCACTGAAGCTTTCTTT. The encoded protein is CASTPRVGATEAFF.

This clonotype was seen more than once but under ten times. The chain combines TRBV9 with TRBJ2-3, with unresolved D. V shed 4 bases and J shed 2 bases, with 14 bases lying between them. The germline V gene encodes CDR1 SGDLS and CDR2 YYNGEE. The CDR3 has 15 amino acids. The CDR3: CASSSGFSATDTQYF. CDR3 coding DNA: TGTGCCAGCAGCTCCGGGTTCTCCGCCACAGATACGCAGTATTTT.

This clonotype came up many times. V is TRBV20-1 and J is TRBJ2-7; D is unclear. The CDR3 extends over 13 amino acids. CDR1 is DFQATT and CDR2 is SNEGSKA in the germline V gene (reference sequence). The V gene lost 1 base and the J gene lost 6 bases, with 13 bases spanning the gap. The CDR3 DNA reads TGCAGTGCTAGAGGGCCACTCAACTCCGAGCAGTACTTC. Residues: CSARGPLNSEQYF.

A few counts support this clonotype. The J gene is TRBJ2-7, the V gene TRBV5-1, with 9 bases that match TRBD2. CDR1 is SGHRS, CDR2 YFSETQ, per germline. V lost 5 bases and J lost 2; bases outside the gene matches: 5. The CDR3 is made up of 14 amino acids. CDR3 DNA sequence: TGCGCCAGCAGAGCGGGGGGAGGAACCTACGAGCAGTACTTC. Translating gives CASRAGGGTYEQYF.

The chain employs TRBV6-1 and TRBJ2-7; TRBD2 matches at 10 bases. V lost 6 bases to trimming and J lost 4 bases; unmatched junction nucleotides: 9. The CDR3 is made up of 15 amino acids. Germline CDR1 is MNHNS and CDR2 is SASEGT. CDR3: CASRDTGTSAYEQYF. CDR3 DNA: TGTGCCAGCAGGGACACCGGGACTAGCGCATACGAGCAGTACTTC.

This sequence joins TRBV14 and TRBJ1-1, with 12 bases matching TRBD1. Unmatched junction bases numbered 8, after V lost 2 bases and J lost 4 bases. Germline CDR1 and CDR2: SGHDN and FVKESK. The CDR3 has 17 amino acids. The CDR3 spells CASSQPGQGARGTEAFF. CDR3 in DNA: TGTGCCAGCAGCCAACCGGGACAGGGGGCTCGGGGCACTGAAGCTTTCTTT. The full variable domain, with the rest looked up from reference TRBV14 and TRBJ1-1, is EAGVTQFPSHSVIEKGQTVTLRCDPISGHDNLYWYRRVMGKEIKFLLHFVKESKQDESGMPNNRFLAERTGGTYSTLKVQPAELEDSGVYFCASSQPGQGARGTEAFFGQGTRLTVV.

The chain carries TRBV6-1 and TRBJ2-5; 11 bases are shared with TRBD2. The V and J ends lost 6 bases and 3 bases, in that order; junction bases with no gene match: 0. The germline V gene encodes CDR1 MNHNS and CDR2 SASEGT. The CDR3 runs 13 residues. The CDR3 region is CASRTSGEETQYF. The CDR3 DNA reads TGTGCCAGCAGGACTAGCGGGGAAGAGACCCAGTACTTC.

This chain links TRBV20-1 with TRBJ2-5; D is unclear. V was clipped by 0 bases and J by 5 bases, with 13 bases between them. Germline CDR1 DFQATT, CDR2 SNEGSKA (reference sequence). This CDR3 has 14 residues. CDR3 protein: CSARDRVVRETQYF. In DNA, the CDR3 is TGCAGTGCTAGAGATCGGGTGGTTCGGGAGACCCAGTACTTC.

This clonotype was seen only a few times. The chain couples TRBV2 to TRBJ2-7; 8 bases align to TRBD1. V lost 4 bases to trimming and J lost 3 bases; unmatched junction nucleotides: 5. Germline-derived CDR1 and CDR2 are SNHLY and FYNNEI. The CDR3 has 14 residues. CDR3 sequence: CASSADRAGYEQYF. The CDR3 nucleotides read TGTGCCAGCAGTGCGGACAGGGCCGGCTACGAGCAGTACTTC.

This clonotype was observed many times. The gene calls are TRBV5-5 and TRBJ1-1; the match to TRBD1 covers 10 bases. Germline V gives CDR1 SGHKS, CDR2 YYEKEE (reference sequence). The CDR3 extends over 14 amino acids. With V trimmed by 4 bases and J by 9 bases, 9 bases remained unmatched. CDR3 DNA sequence: TGTGCCAGCAGCCGGGAAGGGGGACAGGGGAAAGCTTTCTTT. Its translation: CASSREGGQGKAFF.

This clonotype was seen ten or more times. This sequence joins TRBV29-1 and TRBJ1-3; D call uncertain. V was clipped by 5 bases and J by 7 bases, with 9 bases between them. The germline V gene has CDR1 SQVTM and CDR2 ANQGSEA. There are 11 residues in the CDR3. The CDR3 sequence: CSVRRANTIYF. As DNA, the CDR3 is TGCAGCGTTCGAAGGGCCAACACCATATATTTT. The full variable domain, with the rest looked up from reference TRBV29-1 and TRBJ1-3, is SAVISQKPSRDICQRGTSLTIQCQVDSQVTMMFWYRQQPGQSLTLIATANQGSEATYESGFVIDKFPISRPNLTFSTLTVSNMSPEDSSIYLCSVRRANTIYFGEGSWLTVV.

This clonotype has ten or more counts. The chain uses TRBV6-1 and TRBJ1-6, with D uncertain. CDR1 and CDR2 from the germline V gene are MNHNS and SASEGT. Trimming left V 4 bases short and J 8 bases short, with 9 bases between. The CDR3 runs to 13 residues. The DNA for the CDR3 is TGTGCCAGCAGTGGCATGACGGATTCACCCCTCCACTTT. Its protein is CASSGMTDSPLHF.